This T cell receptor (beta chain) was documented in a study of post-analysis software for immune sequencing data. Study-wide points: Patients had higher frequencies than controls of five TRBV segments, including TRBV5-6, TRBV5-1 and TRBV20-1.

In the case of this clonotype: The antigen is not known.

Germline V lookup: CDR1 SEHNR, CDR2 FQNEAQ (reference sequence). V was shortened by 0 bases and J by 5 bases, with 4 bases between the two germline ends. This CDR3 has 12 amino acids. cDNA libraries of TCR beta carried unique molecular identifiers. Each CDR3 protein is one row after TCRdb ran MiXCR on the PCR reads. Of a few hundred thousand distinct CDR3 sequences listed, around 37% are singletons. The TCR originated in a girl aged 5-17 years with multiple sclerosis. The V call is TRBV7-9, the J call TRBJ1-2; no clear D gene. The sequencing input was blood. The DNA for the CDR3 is TGTGCCAGCAGCTTAGCCCAGTATGGCTACACCTTC. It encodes CASSLAQYGYTF.